The next 27 T cell receptor beta chains were all read from a single sample in a study of shared clonotypes between healthy human individuals. TCRdb's copy holds only in-frame clones and misses some; the assay was immunoSEQ multiplex PCR. The data show 2.3 million or so clones, with 85% to 95% seen just once and about 0.39% held by the top ten. The sequencing input was naive CD4+ T cells from PBMCs. This sample's subset: CD45RA+ positively selected. Receptor source: a man younger than 30 in good health. Some clones in this sample may be carry-over from other donors' samples.

J is TRBJ2-4 and V is TRBV27; 13 nucleotides align to TRBD2. This CDR3 spans 17 amino acids. V lost 8 bases and J lost 0; bases outside the gene matches: 7. CDR1 and CDR2 from the germline V gene are MNHEY and SMNVEV (reference sequence). The CDR3 nucleotides are TGTGCCAGCCGGGGACTAGCGGGAACCGTAGCCAAAAACATTCAGTACTTC. It translates to CASRGLAGTVAKNIQYF.

The chain recombines TRBV11-1 with TRBJ2-1, with D perhaps matching TRBD1 (6 bases). CDR1 and CDR2 (germline): SGHAT, FQDESV (reference sequence). This CDR3 spans 15 amino acids. V was trimmed by 1 base and J by 5 bases, leaving 12 bases between them. The chain's CDR3 is CASSLGTVSNNEQFF. The DNA of the CDR3 is TGTGCCAGCAGCTTAGGGACAGTCTCTAACAATGAGCAGTTCTTC.

This clone was recorded once. Additional DNA sequences in this sample encode the identical CDR3. The chain couples TRBV7-9 to TRBJ2-2; D perhaps matches TRBD1 (5 bases). CDR3 length: 14 residues. V lost 3 bases and J lost 6, with 11 bases in between. In germline, CDR1 is SEHNR, CDR2 FQNEAQ (reference sequence). CDR3 bases: TGTGCCAGCAGCTTGGGCAGGGCTTCCGGGGAGCTGTTTTTT. This encodes CASSLGRASGELFF.

This chain connects TRBV5-1 to TRBJ2-7, with a weak D call TRBD1 (6 bases). This CDR3 contains 14 residues. The germline CDR1 and CDR2 sequences are SGHRS and YFSETQ. The V end lost 7 bases, the J end lost 1 base, and 15 bases lay between the germline ends. This CDR3 is CASQLRTESYEQYF. The CDR3 region has the DNA TGCGCCAGCCAACTTCGGACAGAGTCCTACGAGCAGTACTTC.

Comment on this clone: At the DNA level, this CDR3 is encoded by other sequences in the same sample as well. The V and J genes are TRBV28 and TRBJ1-1; D possibly corresponds to TRBD1 (6 bases). Germline lookup yields CDR1 MDHEN and CDR2 SYDVKM. The CDR3 is 15 amino acids. V was trimmed by 3 bases and J by 0 bases, leaving 11 bases between them. CDR3 DNA: TGTGCCAGCAGTTTTTACAGGGCCCTGAACACTGAAGCTTTCTTT. Its translation: CASSFYRALNTEAFF. The full variable domain, completed using reference TRBV28 and TRBJ1-1, is DVKVTQSSRYLVKRTGEKVFLECVQDMDHENMFWYRQDPGLGLRLIYFSYDVKMKEKGDIPEGYSVSREKKERFSLILESASTNQTSMYLCASSFYRALNTEAFFGQGTRLTVV.

This chain uses TRBV11-2 with TRBJ2-3; no reliable D call. The CDR3 is made up of 14 amino acids. Trimming took 5 bases from V and 2 from J, leaving 11 bases between them. Germline values: CDR1 SGHAT, CDR2 FQNNGV. CDR3 region: CASSPIYATDTQYF. CDR3 nucleotides: TGTGCCAGCAGCCCGATATACGCCACAGATACGCAGTATTTT.

This clone was seen once. The DNA of the CDR3 is TGTGCCAGCAGCCAAATCGGAGGTGGCGGCTCCTCCACTGAAGCTTTCTTT. This sequence encodes CASSQIGGGGSSTEAFF. The rearrangement joins TRBV4-2 to TRBJ1-1; D unclear. Per germline, CDR1 LGHNA and CDR2 YNFKEQ. CDR3 size: 17 residues. With 2 bases removed from V and 4 bases from J, the gap between germline ends came to 20 bases.

The chain recombines TRBV19 with TRBJ1-5; D is possibly TRBD1 (5 bases). Germline V gene sequence: CDR1 LNHDA, CDR2 SQIVND (reference sequence). This CDR3 has 15 amino acids. The V and J ends lost 6 bases and 0 bases respectively, with 12 bases between them. The CDR3 nucleotides read TGTGCCAGTAGCCGGTCGGGGGGTAGCAATCAGCCCCAGCATTTT. Its translation: CASSRSGGSNQPQHF.

The chain recombines TRBV11-1 with TRBJ2-5; maybe TRBD1 (6 bases). Per germline, CDR1 SGHAT and CDR2 FQDESV (reference sequence). CDR3 length: 15 amino acids. Trimming shortened V by 5 bases and J by 4 bases, and 17 bases separated the two germline ends. The CDR3: CASSKAGTHTETQYF. The CDR3 DNA reads as TGTGCCAGCAGCAAGGCTGGGACACACACAGAGACCCAGTACTTC.

The rearrangement uses TRBV25-1 and TRBJ2-3; no definite D call. This CDR3 has 12 residues. Germline loops: CDR1 MGHDK, CDR2 SYGVNS. V was cut by 5 bases and J by 3 bases, with 6 bases left in between. CDR3 in amino acids: CASSPNTDTQYF. CDR3 coding DNA: TGTGCCAGCAGTCCTAATACAGATACGCAGTATTTT.

This clone was detected only once. V gene TRBV5-1 combines with J gene TRBJ2-7; possible D gene TRBD1, 5 bases. CDR1 and CDR2 from the germline V gene are SGHRS and YFSETQ. The germline V and J ends were trimmed by 1 base and 5 bases, with 13 bases remaining between them. The CDR3 totals 14 residues. CDR3 loop: CASSLFGRQNEQYF. The CDR3 DNA reads as TGCGCCAGCAGCTTGTTTGGAAGACAGAACGAGCAGTACTTC.

The genes are TRBV29-1 and TRBJ1-2; D is possibly TRBD1 (5 bases). This CDR3 contains 13 residues. The ends were cut back, 6 bases at V and 2 bases at J, with 13 bases in the middle. Germline loops: CDR1 SQVTM, CDR2 ANQGSEA. CDR3 in DNA: TGCAGCGTCCCGGGGGAGGGCAACTATGGCTACACCTTC. Its protein product is CSVPGEGNYGYTF.

This sequence joins TRBV27 and TRBJ1-2; D is perhaps TRBD1 (5 bases). CDR3 length: 13 amino acids. V lost 4 bases, J lost 4 bases, and 10 bases lay in between. Germline lookup yields CDR1 MNHEY and CDR2 SMNVEV (reference sequence). CDR3 region: CASSSRETYGYTF. CDR3 DNA: TGTGCCAGCAGTTCCAGGGAAACCTATGGCTACACCTTC.

This sequence joins TRBV6-6 and TRBJ2-3; D may be TRBD1 (6 bases). CDR1 is MNHNY, CDR2 SVGAGI, per germline (reference sequence). The CDR3 sequence is 12 residues long. Trimming took 6 bases from V and 4 from J, leaving 8 bases between them. CDR3 sequence (DNA): TGTGCCAGCAGCCCAGGGGCAGATACGCAGTATTTT. Amino acid sequence: CASSPGADTQYF.

The chain is built from TRBV5-4 and TRBJ2-7; 8 nucleotides agree with TRBD2. Germline CDR1 SGHNT, CDR2 YYREEE (reference sequence). Germline trimming cut 5 bases from V and 1 base from J; bases unmatched to any gene: 5. The CDR3 runs 14 residues. The CDR3: CASRAGAGSYEQYF. CDR3 sequence (DNA): TGTGCCAGCAGAGCGGGAGCCGGGTCCTACGAGCAGTACTTC.

The chain uses TRBV6-5 and TRBJ2-7; 9 bases are shared with TRBD1. The CDR3 extends over 16 amino acids. V lost 4 bases and J lost 7; bases outside the gene matches: 14. Germline CDR1 is MNHEY and CDR2 is SVGAGI. For the CDR3, the DNA is TGTGCCAGCAGTTCCTCTCCCCGGGACAGGGATGGGGAGCAGTACTTC. This sequence encodes CASSSSPRDRDGEQYF.

This chain uses TRBV27 with TRBJ2-2; either TRBD1 or TRBD2 may supply D (6 bases each). CDR3 length: 15 residues. Germline V lookup: CDR1 MNHEY, CDR2 SMNVEV (reference sequence). Trimming pared 1 base from V and 5 bases from J, leaving 11 bases between. This CDR3 reads CASSLLGGHTGELFF. DNA of the CDR3: TGTGCCAGCAGTTTATTAGGGGGGCATACCGGGGAGCTGTTTTTT.

The chain carries TRBV10-3 and TRBJ1-5; D remains unclear. The CDR3 has 15 residues. With 2 bases removed from V and 1 base from J, the gap between germline ends came to 9 bases. Germline loops: CDR1 ENHRY, CDR2 SYGVKD. The CDR3 DNA is TGTGCCATCAGTGAGGGGCCAGTGAGCAATCAGCCCCAGCATTTT. It yields the protein CAISEGPVSNQPQHF.

The J gene is TRBJ1-4, the V gene TRBV2, with D unresolved. V shed 0 bases and J shed 8 bases, with 16 bases lying between them. The V gene's germline CDR1 is SNHLY and CDR2 FYNNEI. CDR3 size: 16 residues. The CDR3 DNA is TGTGCCAGCAGTGAAGCGCTTGGGTTTAGTATCGAAAAACTGTTTTTT. Its protein product is CASSEALGFSIEKLFF.

The genes are TRBV5-8 and TRBJ2-5; the D is unclear. There are 14 residues in the CDR3. Germline CDR1 and CDR2: SGHTS and YDEGEE. Trimming pared 2 bases from V and 3 bases from J, leaving 11 bases between. CDR3 amino acids: CASSFQTVEETQYF. The DNA for the CDR3 is TGTGCCAGCAGCTTCCAGACTGTTGAAGAGACCCAGTACTTC.

The chain combines TRBV12-5 with TRBJ1-1; D remains unclear. CDR1 is LGHNT and CDR2 is FRNRAP in the germline V gene. The germline V and J ends were trimmed by 5 bases and 0 bases, with 7 bases remaining between them. The CDR3 extends over 13 amino acids. The CDR3 nucleotides read TGTGCTAGTGGTCCAGGATTGAACACTGAAGCTTTCTTT. Translating gives CASGPGLNTEAFF.

The rearrangement joins TRBV18 to TRBJ2-3; 10 positions match TRBD2. J was trimmed by 5 bases and V by 6 bases; bases with no gene match: 14. Germline V gene data show CDR1 as KGHSH and CDR2 as LQKENI. The CDR3 sequence is 17 residues long. The DNA of the CDR3 is TGTGCCAGCTCCCTCAGGAATCCTAGCGGGAGAGGAGATACGCAGTATTTT. Its protein is CASSLRNPSGRGDTQYF.

This clone appeared a single time. The chain recombines TRBV7-3 with TRBJ2-2; a weak D match, TRBD1 (5 bases). V lost 5 bases and J lost 4, with 11 bases in between. Germline assignment: CDR1 SGHTA and CDR2 FQGTGA. The CDR3 spans 14 residues. CDR3 in amino acids: CASSPDSFTGELFF. CDR3 nucleotide sequence: TGTGCCAGCAGCCCAGACAGTTTCACCGGGGAGCTGTTTTTT.

The chain combines TRBV5-1 with TRBJ2-6; a possible D gene is TRBD1 (7 bases). With 7 bases removed from V and 0 bases from J, the gap between germline ends came to 20 bases. CDR1 is SGHRS and CDR2 is YFSETQ in the germline V gene. This CDR3 contains 18 residues. Written as DNA, the CDR3 is TGCGCCAGCGCACTCAACGGACAGGACTACTCTGGGGCCAACGTCCTGACTTTC. Amino acid sequence: CASALNGQDYSGANVLTF. The full variable domain, completed using reference TRBV5-1 and TRBJ2-6, is KAGVTQTPRYLIKTRGQQVTLSCSPISGHRSVSWYQQTPGQGLQFLFEYFSETQRNKGNFPGRFSGRQFSNSRSEMNVSTLELGDSALYLCASALNGQDYSGANVLTFGAGSRLTVL.

The J gene is TRBJ2-1, the V gene TRBV19; 9 bases match TRBD2. Trimming removed 3 bases from V and 2 bases from J; junction bases left unmatched: 5. The V gene's germline CDR1 is LNHDA and CDR2 SQIVND (reference sequence). The CDR3 extends over 16 amino acids. The CDR3 nucleotides are TGTGCCAGTAGTATCTCGGTAGCGGGGGCCTACAATGAGCAGTTCTTC. Translation gives CASSISVAGAYNEQFF.

The chain uses TRBV5-1 and TRBJ2-6, with 11 bases aligning to TRBD1. The V and J ends lost 3 bases and 0 bases, in that order; junction bases with no gene match: 5. Germline V CDR1 and CDR2: SGHRS, YFSETQ. There are 18 residues in the CDR3. The CDR3 loop is CASSYGQGANSGANVLTF. CDR3 coding DNA: TGCGCCAGCAGCTACGGACAGGGGGCGAACTCTGGGGCCAACGTCCTGACTTTC. The complete variable domain, with remaining parts taken from reference TRBV5-1 and TRBJ2-6, reads KAGVTQTPRYLIKTRGQQVTLSCSPISGHRSVSWYQQTPGQGLQFLFEYFSETQRNKGNFPGRFSGRQFSNSRSEMNVSTLELGDSALYLCASSYGQGANSGANVLTFGAGSRLTVL.

This clone was seen just once. The chain is built from TRBV6-5 and TRBJ2-2; 7 bases map to TRBD2. The CDR3 extends over 14 amino acids. V shed 6 bases and J 6 bases; nucleotides not matched to a gene: 7. In germline, CDR1 is MNHEY, CDR2 SVGAGI. CDR3 sequence: CASRRVGRAGELFF. CDR3 nucleotide sequence: TGTGCCAGCAGGCGCGTAGGGAGGGCCGGGGAGCTGTTTTTT.